These T cell receptor beta chains were read from a single sample in a study of response to subunit inactivated influenza vaccine. TCRdb processed the RT-PCR reads anew with MiXCR; each CDR3 protein has one entry. This table has about half a million distinct CDR3 sequences, around 8% appearing once. The specimen was PBMCs from blood, collected less than 30 months after vaccination. Receptors were obtained from a man aged 45-69 years who received an inactivated influenza vaccine. Both conserved end residues are part of each CDR3. Each record gives: J gene, clone size, D gene, V gene, CDR3 DNA, CDR3 protein. The D gene is left open where the match is weak. Clone size is given for some rows only: seen once, a few or many times, or a class if the clone is expanded.

j_gene: TRBJ2-1; abundance: many; d_gene: TRBD1; v_gene: TRBV4-1; CDR3nt: TGCGCCAGCAGCCAAGAGCTACGGACAGGGCTAATTGGAAGCTCCTACAATGAGCAGTTCTTC; CDR3aa: CASSQELRTGLIGSSYNEQFF
j_gene: TRBJ2-1; abundance: many; d_gene: -; v_gene: TRBV5-1; CDR3nt: TGCGCCAGCAGCTTGAGTAGGGGGGGGGCCCACGATGAGCAGTTCTTC; CDR3aa: CASSLSRGGAHDEQFF
j_gene: TRBJ2-3; abundance: few; d_gene: -; v_gene: TRBV3-1; CDR3nt: TGTGCCAGCAGCCCCCCGGCGGTAAGCACAGATACGCAGTATTTT; CDR3aa: CASSPPAVSTDTQYF
j_gene: TRBJ1-1; abundance: many; d_gene: TRBD1; v_gene: TRBV20-1; CDR3nt: TGCAGTGCTAGCAGACAGGGGGACGCCACTGAAGCTTTCTTT; CDR3aa: CSASRQGDATEAFF
j_gene: TRBJ2-7; abundance: few; d_gene: TRBD1; v_gene: TRBV12-3/TRBV12-4; CDR3nt: TGTGCCAGCAGTGCCGCGGGACAGGGCTACGAGCAGTACTTC; CDR3aa: CASSAAGQGYEQYF
j_gene: TRBJ2-1; abundance: many; d_gene: -; v_gene: TRBV5-1; CDR3nt: TGCGCCAGCAGCGGCAGCAAACAGTTCTTC; CDR3aa: CASSGSKQFF
j_gene: TRBJ1-5; abundance: few; d_gene: -; v_gene: TRBV4-3; CDR3nt: TGCGCCAGCAGCCCAACATCTAGCCATCAGCCCCAGCATTTT; CDR3aa: CASSPTSSHQPQHF
j_gene: TRBJ2-1; abundance: many; d_gene: TRBD2; v_gene: TRBV20-1; CDR3nt: TGCAGTGCAGAAGCGGGAGGCCGATACAATGAGCAGTTCTTC; CDR3aa: CSAEAGGRYNEQFF
j_gene: TRBJ2-7; abundance: -; d_gene: -; v_gene: TRBV7-9; CDR3nt: TGTGCCAGCAGCTTAGAAGCAGATTACGAGCAGTACTTC; CDR3aa: CASSLEADYEQYF
j_gene: TRBJ2-5; abundance: many; d_gene: TRBD1; v_gene: TRBV20-1; CDR3nt: TGCAGTGTGACGGACAGGGGGCAAGAGACCCAGTACTTC; CDR3aa: CSVTDRGQETQYF
j_gene: TRBJ1-4; abundance: -; d_gene: TRBD1; v_gene: TRBV10-1; CDR3nt: TGCGCCAGCAGTGAGGATTTGGGGGGACAGGGAGATGAAAAACTGTTTTTT; CDR3aa: CASSEDLGGQGDEKLFF
j_gene: TRBJ2-2; abundance: -; d_gene: -; v_gene: TRBV6-2/TRBV6-3; CDR3nt: TGTTCCAGCAGCTTATTCCCCCAAGGGGGCACCGGGGAGCTGTTTTTT; CDR3aa: CSSSLFPQGGTGELFF
j_gene: TRBJ2-1; abundance: -; d_gene: TRBD2; v_gene: TRBV7-6; CDR3nt: TGTGCCAGCAGCTTAGCCGCTAGCGGTTACAATGAGCAGTTCTTC; CDR3aa: CASSLAASGYNEQFF
j_gene: TRBJ2-2; abundance: -; d_gene: TRBD2; v_gene: TRBV3-1; CDR3nt: TGTGCCAGCAGCCAGGCTGTTAGCGGGAGTCCCGGGGAGCTGTTTTTT; CDR3aa: CASSQAVSGSPGELFF